This TCR beta chain is from a study of blood T cells in healthy people across ages. The CDR3 loop spans 18 amino acids. Germline CDR1 is MDHEN and CDR2 is SYDVKM. V was trimmed by 3 bases and J by 1 base, leaving 20 bases between them. Together with a sample-barcoded 5' primer, a J-beta primer mix was included in a second PCR lasting about 7 to 11 cycles. TCRdb re-called the 5' RACE reads through MiXCR, storing one row per CDR3 protein. Of about 1.8 million distinct CDR3 sequences listed, 49% are singletons. The source is a middle-aged woman in good health. The sequenced material came from blood. This chain joins TRBV28 and TRBJ2-3; D may be TRBD2 (6 bases). CDR3 in DNA: TGTGCCAGCAGTTTCTCTATGGAGGGATGGGAGGGCACAGATACGCAGTATTTT. This gives the protein CASSFSMEGWEGTDTQYF.